A single sample is the source of the 32 T cell receptor beta chains below, sequenced in a study of blood T cell repertoires in COVID-19. TCRdb's table, derived via immunoSEQ multiplex PCR, lists solely in-frame clones and lacks some. The sample has about 260,000 clones, approximately 86% seen once. Sequences were obtained from peripheral blood. These receptors came from a human donor in a cohort sampled during active COVID-19.

This clone showed up just once. The gene calls are TRBV5-6 and TRBJ1-2; 10 bases map to TRBD1. Per the germline V gene, CDR1 is SGHDT and CDR2 is YYEEEE. V shed 5 bases and J 5 bases; nucleotides not matched to a gene: 3. This CDR3 contains 13 residues. CDR3 nucleotide sequence: TGTGCCAGCAGGGGGACAGGGGAATATGGCTACACCTTC. Its translation is CASRGTGEYGYTF.

This clone was picked up one time. The chain couples TRBV27 to TRBJ2-7; 7 bases align to TRBD1. Looked up from germline, CDR1 is MNHEY and CDR2 is SMNVEV (reference sequence). After removal of 2 bases from V and 0 bases from J, the junction contained 4 bases not matched to a gene. There are 15 residues in the CDR3. The chain's CDR3 is CASSLRTGASYEQYF. The CDR3 DNA reads TGTGCCAGCAGTTTAAGGACAGGAGCCTCCTACGAGCAGTACTTC.

The V gene is TRBV9, the J gene TRBJ2-3; no definite D call. The CDR3 spans 16 residues. Looked up from germline, CDR1 is SGDLS and CDR2 is YYNGEE. Trimming removed 0 bases at V and 0 bases at J, with 11 bases between. In DNA form, the CDR3 reads TGTGCCAGCAGCGTAGGAATAGCAGCTAGCACAGATACGCAGTATTTT. Translation gives CASSVGIAASTDTQYF.

The chain joins TRBV13 to TRBJ1-5; D not certain. The CDR3 has 14 residues. Germline V gives CDR1 PRHDT, CDR2 FYEKMQ (reference sequence). Trimming cost V 4 bases and J 0 bases, with 7 bases left between them. The CDR3 is CASSSGSSNQPQHF. The CDR3 DNA reads as TGTGCCAGCAGCTCGGGATCTAGCAATCAGCCCCAGCATTTT.

The rearrangement joins TRBV27 to TRBJ1-2; maybe TRBD1 (6 bases). Germline V gene sequence: CDR1 MNHEY, CDR2 SMNVEV (reference sequence). V dropped 7 bases and J dropped 7 bases, with 28 bases sitting between them. The CDR3 contains 17 residues. CDR3 nucleotide sequence: TGTGCCAGCATGGACCCCGACAGGTCTCATCTCCGGAGTGGCTACACCTTC. Amino acids: CASMDPDRSHLRSGYTF.

The chain uses TRBV29-1 and TRBJ2-7; D perhaps matches TRBD2 (6 bases). The CDR3 totals 12 residues. Germline values: CDR1 SQVTM, CDR2 ANQGSEA. V gave up 4 bases and J gave up 3 bases, with 10 bases separating them. The CDR3 loop reads CSVGRDFYEQYF. As DNA, the CDR3 is TGCAGCGTTGGGCGGGACTTCTACGAGCAGTACTTC.

The chain has TRBV4-3 and TRBJ2-7; TRBD2 agrees at 8 bases. Trimming removed 2 bases from V and 4 bases from J; junction bases left unmatched: 7. The CDR3 covers 15 residues. Germline lookup yields CDR1 LGHNA and CDR2 YSLEER. The CDR3 sequence: CASSQSLAGIYEQYF. The CDR3 DNA follows: TGCGCCAGCAGCCAATCCCTAGCGGGTATTTACGAGCAGTACTTC.

This clone was observed once. This chain connects TRBV14 to TRBJ1-1; weak D call: TRBD1 (6 bases). This CDR3 contains 14 residues. Trimming removed 0 bases at V and 6 bases at J, with 11 bases between. Per the germline V gene, CDR1 is SGHDN and CDR2 is FVKESK. The CDR3 DNA sequence: TGTGCCAGCAGCCAAGATAGGGGGGGACCTGAAGCTTTCTTT. Its protein is CASSQDRGGPEAFF.

This clone was seen a few times. The rearrangement uses TRBV5-1 and TRBJ2-7; 8 positions match TRBD1. The V segment lost 4 bases and the J segment 0 bases; nucleotides outside the gene matches: 6. Germline CDR1 and CDR2: SGHRS and YFSETQ. CDR3 length: 15 residues. The CDR3 is CASSPRQGSSYEQYF. The CDR3 nucleotides are TGCGCCAGCAGCCCCCGACAGGGGAGCTCCTACGAGCAGTACTTC.

The rearrangement links TRBV2 to TRBJ2-5, with D maybe TRBD1 (6 bases). V lost 9 bases, J lost 0 bases, and 11 bases lay in between. Germline CDR1 reads SNHLY; CDR2 reads FYNNEI. This CDR3 comprises 13 residues. The CDR3 DNA is TGTGCCAGGACTCGACAGGACCAAGAGACCCAGTACTTC. This sequence encodes CARTRQDQETQYF.

The chain couples TRBV4-3 to TRBJ1-1; weak D call: TRBD1 (5 bases). The CDR3 has 15 residues. Trimming left V 1 base short and J 2 bases short, with 11 bases between. Germline-derived CDR1 and CDR2 are LGHNA and YSLEER. The CDR3 spells CASSQGTPYNTEAFF. CDR3 coding DNA: TGCGCCAGCAGCCAAGGGACACCTTACAACACTGAAGCTTTCTTT.

V gene TRBV7-2 combines with J gene TRBJ1-6; 8 bases are shared with TRBD1. Germline V gene sequence: CDR1 SGHTA, CDR2 FQGNSA. V lost 5 bases to trimming and J lost 0 bases; unmatched junction nucleotides: 0. The length of the CDR3 is 15 residues. In DNA form, the CDR3 reads TGTGCCAGCAGCGACAGGGGCTCCTATAATTCACCCCTCCACTTT. Translated, it gives CASSDRGSYNSPLHF.

The rearrangement joins TRBV27 to TRBJ2-5, with D maybe TRBD2 (6 bases). This CDR3 contains 14 residues. Trimming stripped 1 base from V and 4 bases from J, with 10 bases between. Germline V gene lookup returns CDR1 MNHEY and CDR2 SMNVEV (reference sequence). Here the CDR3 DNA reads TGTGCCAGCAGTTTATTCCCAGCGGGAGAGACCCAGTACTTC. Translating it yields CASSLFPAGETQYF.

The gene calls are TRBV6-5 and TRBJ1-2; D is undetermined. Germline CDR1 MNHEY, CDR2 SVGAGI. With 5 bases removed from V and 3 bases from J, the gap between germline ends came to 7 bases. CDR3 length: 12 amino acids. The CDR3 bases are TGTGCCAGCAGTCACCAGGACTATGGCTACACCTTC. It yields the protein CASSHQDYGYTF.

The chain couples TRBV5-1 to TRBJ1-1, with 7 bases matching TRBD1. Per germline, CDR1 SGHRS and CDR2 YFSETQ. J gave up 8 bases and V 0 bases, and 1 base lay outside the gene matches. The length of the CDR3 is 12 residues. CDR3 sequence: CASSLETGEAFF. The CDR3, as DNA: TGCGCCAGCAGCTTGGAGACAGGGGAAGCTTTCTTT.

The count of this clone is one. The genes are TRBV11-2 and TRBJ2-2; D is ambiguous. The CDR3 loop spans 15 amino acids. V lost 0 bases and J 3 bases, leaving 8 bases between the germline ends. CDR1 SGHAT and CDR2 FQNNGV come from the germline V gene. DNA for the CDR3: TGTGCCAGCAGCTTAGATTACGGTTACACCGGGGAGCTGTTTTTT. It yields the protein CASSLDYGYTGELFF.

The chain links TRBV3-1 (or the pseudogene TRBV3-2) to TRBJ2-4, with 8 bases that match TRBD1. The germline CDR1 and CDR2 sequences are LGHDT and YNNKEL (reference sequence). After removal of 1 base from V and 11 bases from J, the junction contained 7 bases not matched to a gene. CDR3 length: 14 residues. CDR3: CASSQASTGGVQYF. For the CDR3, the DNA is TGTGCCAGCAGCCAAGCCTCCACAGGGGGAGTTCAGTACTTC.

V usage is TRBV7-2 and J usage is TRBJ2-3; a possible D gene is TRBD2 (7 bases). Trimming shortened V by 0 bases and J by 0 bases, and 13 bases separated the two germline ends. The CDR3 length is 17 residues. Per germline, CDR1 SGHTA and CDR2 FQGNSA. This chain's CDR3 is CASSLARGGRSTDTQYF. In DNA form, the CDR3 reads TGTGCCAGCAGCTTAGCTCGCGGGGGCCGAAGCACAGATACGCAGTATTTT.

This chain links TRBV6-4 with TRBJ1-2, with D perhaps TRBD1 (6 bases). Germline values: CDR1 MRHNA, CDR2 SNTAGT. This CDR3 has 13 amino acids. V was shortened by 0 bases and J by 7 bases, with 9 bases between the two germline ends. This CDR3 reads CASSDSQGIGYTF. The DNA of the CDR3 is TGTGCCAGCAGTGACTCACAGGGAATTGGCTACACCTTC.

This rearrangement joins TRBV9 to TRBJ2-1, with 13 bases lining up with TRBD2. Germline CDR1 SGDLS, CDR2 YYNGEE. V lost 0 bases, J lost 3 bases, and 3 bases stayed unmatched. The CDR3 consists of 17 residues. CDR3 sequence reads: CASSVGGTSGDYNEQFF. CDR3 DNA: TGTGCCAGCAGCGTAGGAGGGACTAGCGGGGACTACAATGAGCAGTTCTTC.

This clone was recorded once. This sequence joins TRBV19 and TRBJ1-2; D gene unclear. The V and J ends lost 2 bases and 4 bases respectively, with 14 bases between them. In germline, CDR1 is LNHDA, CDR2 SQIVND (reference sequence). This CDR3 has 15 amino acids. As DNA, the CDR3 is TGTGCCAGTAGTATACGCCCACGCAGAACCTATGGCTACACCTTC. It translates to CASSIRPRRTYGYTF. The full variable domain, in which reference TRBV19 and TRBJ1-2 provide the parts outside the CDR3, is DGGITQSPKYLFRKEGQNVTLSCEQNLNHDAMYWYRQDPGQGLRLIYYSQIVNDFQKGDIAEGYSVSREKKESFPLTVTSAQKNPTAFYLCASSIRPRRTYGYTFGSGTRLTVV.

V gene TRBV10-3 combines with J gene TRBJ2-3, with TRBD2 identical over 9 bases. J gave up 3 bases and V 6 bases, and 7 bases lay outside the gene matches. CDR3 length: 15 residues. In germline, CDR1 is ENHRY, CDR2 SYGVKD. The CDR3 coding sequence is TGTGCCATCAGGACCTCTAGCGGGGCGACAGATACGCAGTATTTT. This translates into CAIRTSSGATDTQYF.

This chain connects TRBV18 to TRBJ2-7; D is possibly TRBD1 (6 bases). CDR3 length: 15 amino acids. Germline V gene lookup returns CDR1 KGHSH and CDR2 LQKENI. Trimming shortened V by 2 bases and J by 4 bases, and 15 bases separated the two germline ends. The CDR3 here is CASSPTGQLNYEQYF. The CDR3 DNA reads as TGTGCCAGCTCACCAACAGGGCAGCTTAATTACGAGCAGTACTTC. Together with reference TRBV18 and TRBJ2-7, the CDR3 gives the full variable domain: NAGVMQNPRHLVRRRGQEARLRCSPMKGHSHVYWYRQLPEEGLKFMVYLQKENIIDESGMPKERFSAEFPKEGPSILRIQQVVRGDSAAYFCASSPTGQLNYEQYFGPGTRLTVT.

The chain uses TRBV4-1 and TRBJ1-2; D is possibly TRBD1 (5 bases). Trimming shortened V by 0 bases and J by 6 bases, and 14 bases separated the two germline ends. The CDR3 is 15 residues long. From germline, CDR1 is MGHRA and CDR2 YSYEKL. The CDR3 reads CASSQDGAGPDGYTF. As DNA, the CDR3 is TGCGCCAGCAGCCAAGATGGGGCTGGGCCCGATGGCTACACCTTC.

The rearrangement uses TRBV19 and TRBJ1-4; perhaps TRBD1 as D (5 bases). Germline values: CDR1 LNHDA, CDR2 SQIVND (reference sequence). V was clipped by 4 bases and J by 5 bases, with 14 bases between them. This CDR3 spans 15 amino acids. Here the CDR3 reads CASSTIDSDNEKLFF. As DNA, the CDR3 is TGTGCCAGTAGTACCATTGACAGTGACAATGAAAAACTGTTTTTT. The whole variable domain, remainder taken from reference TRBV19 and TRBJ1-4, is DGGITQSPKYLFRKEGQNVTLSCEQNLNHDAMYWYRQDPGQGLRLIYYSQIVNDFQKGDIAEGYSVSREKKESFPLTVTSAQKNPTAFYLCASSTIDSDNEKLFFGSGTQLSVL.

This clone was counted only a few times. The chain's CDR3 is CASSLRAEAFF. The CDR3, as DNA: TGTGCCAGCTCGTTGCGGGCTGAAGCTTTCTTT. This chain connects TRBV18 to TRBJ1-1, with D hard to call. Germline CDR1 is KGHSH and CDR2 is LQKENI. The CDR3 covers 11 residues. V lost 6 bases and J 6 bases, leaving 8 bases between the germline ends. The variable domain in full, completed from reference TRBV18 and TRBJ1-1, reads NAGVMQNPRHLVRRRGQEARLRCSPMKGHSHVYWYRQLPEEGLKFMVYLQKENIIDESGMPKERFSAEFPKEGPSILRIQQVVRGDSAAYFCASSLRAEAFFGQGTRLTVV.

The rearrangement links TRBV6-5 to TRBJ2-7, with a tentative D call TRBD2 (6 bases). V was cut by 5 bases and J by 2 bases, with 16 bases left in between. The CDR3 is 15 amino acids. The V gene's germline CDR1 is MNHEY and CDR2 SVGAGI. DNA of the CDR3: TGTGCCAGCAGTCCGACCGGGACTGGAACCTACGAGCAGTACTTC. Translating it yields CASSPTGTGTYEQYF.

CDR3 region: CASRVPGLNTEAFF. DNA of the CDR3: TGTGCCAGCAGGGTACCAGGTCTGAACACTGAAGCTTTCTTT. The chain employs TRBV27 and TRBJ1-1; D remains ambiguous. The length of the CDR3 is 14 residues. Germline V lookup: CDR1 MNHEY, CDR2 SMNVEV (reference sequence). Trimming stripped 6 bases from V and 0 bases from J, with 11 bases between.

The chain carries TRBV10-3 and TRBJ2-7, with 7 bases aligning to TRBD1. CDR3 length equals 13 residues. Per germline, CDR1 ENHRY and CDR2 SYGVKD. The ends lost 6 bases at V and 0 bases at J; junction bases unmatched: 2. CDR3 loop: CAIRGTDSYEQYF. The CDR3 DNA reads TGTGCCATCAGGGGGACAGACTCCTACGAGCAGTACTTC.

The chain links TRBV14 to TRBJ2-7, with TRBD1 matching 8 bases. Trimming cost V 4 bases and J 5 bases; bases outside gene matches: 7. There are 14 residues in the CDR3. Germline V lookup: CDR1 SGHDN, CDR2 FVKESK. The DNA for the CDR3 is TGTGCCAGCAGCCTGGACAGGGAAGTAAACGAGCAGTACTTC. Protein product: CASSLDREVNEQYF.

This chain connects TRBV19 to TRBJ1-2; TRBD1 is a possible D gene (5 bases). The germline CDR1 and CDR2 sequences are LNHDA and SQIVND (reference sequence). This CDR3 is built from 15 residues. V lost 2 bases and J lost 1, with 11 bases in between. As DNA, the CDR3 is TGTGCCAGTAGTATAACAGGTGAACATAACTATGGCTACACCTTC. This translates into CASSITGEHNYGYTF.

The chain couples TRBV4-1 to TRBJ1-1; TRBD1 agrees at 8 bases. CDR3 length: 15 residues. J lost 11 bases, V lost 3 bases, and 14 bases had no gene match. Germline assignment: CDR1 MGHRA and CDR2 YSYEKL. CDR3 coding DNA: TGCGCCAGCAGCCAGCTGGCCCCCGGGACAGGACGGGCTTTCTTT. It translates to CASSQLAPGTGRAFF.